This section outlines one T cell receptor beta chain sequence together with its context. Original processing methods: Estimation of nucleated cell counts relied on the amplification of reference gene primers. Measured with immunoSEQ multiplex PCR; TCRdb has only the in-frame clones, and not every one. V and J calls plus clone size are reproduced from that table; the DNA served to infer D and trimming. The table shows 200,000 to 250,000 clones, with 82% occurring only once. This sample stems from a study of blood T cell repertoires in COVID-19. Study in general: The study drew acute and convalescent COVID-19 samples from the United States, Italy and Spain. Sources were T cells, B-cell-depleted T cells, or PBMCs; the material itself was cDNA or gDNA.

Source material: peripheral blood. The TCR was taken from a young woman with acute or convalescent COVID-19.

CDR3 region: CASGTGGQPQHF. DNA of the CDR3: TGTGCCAGCGGGACAGGGGGCCAGCCCCAGCATTTT. The genes are TRBV3-1 (or the pseudogene TRBV3-2) and TRBJ1-5, with 12 positions matching TRBD1. Trimming removed 8 bases from V and 7 bases from J; junction bases left unmatched: 0. CDR1 is LGHDT, CDR2 YNNKEL, per germline (reference sequence). The CDR3 extends over 12 amino acids.